This T cell receptor (beta chain) was identified in a study of blood T cell repertoires in COVID-19. Whole-study context: From the United States, Italy and Spain came samples of acute and convalescent COVID-19. PBMCs, B-cell-depleted T cells, or T cells were the source of the cDNA or gDNA that made up the material.

The authors' processing: Researchers report that nucleated cell counts were estimated from reference gene primer amplification. TCRdb's copy holds only in-frame clones and misses some; the assay was immunoSEQ multiplex PCR. That table is the source of V, J and clone size, and D and trimming were worked out from the DNA. This table has more than 55,000 clones, less than 75% appearing once. CDR1 is MNHNY and CDR2 is SVGAGI in the germline V gene (reference sequence). V was shortened by 2 bases and J by 4 bases, with 12 bases between the two germline ends. The CDR3 consists of 14 residues. The material sequenced was peripheral blood. The chain couples TRBV6-6 to TRBJ2-7; D remains ambiguous. This sequence was found in a woman in her sixties or seventies with acute or convalescent COVID-19. In nucleotides, the CDR3 is TGTGCCAGCAGTTACGGTCAGGCGCAGTACGAGCAGTACTTC. Translation: CASSYGQAQYEQYF.